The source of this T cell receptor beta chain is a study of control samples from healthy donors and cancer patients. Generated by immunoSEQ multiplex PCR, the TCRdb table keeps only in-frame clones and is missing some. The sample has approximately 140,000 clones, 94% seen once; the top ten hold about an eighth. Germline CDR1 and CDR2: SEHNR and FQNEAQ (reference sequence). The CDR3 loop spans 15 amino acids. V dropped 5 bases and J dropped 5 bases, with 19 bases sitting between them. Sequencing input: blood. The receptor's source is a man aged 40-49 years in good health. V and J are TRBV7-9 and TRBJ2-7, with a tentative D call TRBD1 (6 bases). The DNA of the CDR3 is TGTGCCAGCAGCAGCCTGAGGACAGACCTTCACGAGCAGTACTTC. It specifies CASSSLRTDLHEQYF.